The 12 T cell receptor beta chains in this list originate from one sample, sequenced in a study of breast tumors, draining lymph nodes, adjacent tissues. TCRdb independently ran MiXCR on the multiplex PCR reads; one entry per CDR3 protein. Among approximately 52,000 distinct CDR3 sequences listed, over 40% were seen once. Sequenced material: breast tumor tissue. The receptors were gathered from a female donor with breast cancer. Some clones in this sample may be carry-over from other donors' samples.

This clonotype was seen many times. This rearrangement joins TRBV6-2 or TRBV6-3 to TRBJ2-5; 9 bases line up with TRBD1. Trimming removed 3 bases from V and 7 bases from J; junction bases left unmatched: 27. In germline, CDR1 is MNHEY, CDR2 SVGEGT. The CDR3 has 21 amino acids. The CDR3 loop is CASSYPKRAGGAGQGLRTQYF. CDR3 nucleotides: TGTGCCAGCAGTTATCCCAAGCGGGCCGGCGGCGCGGGACAGGGTTTAAGGACCCAGTACTTC.

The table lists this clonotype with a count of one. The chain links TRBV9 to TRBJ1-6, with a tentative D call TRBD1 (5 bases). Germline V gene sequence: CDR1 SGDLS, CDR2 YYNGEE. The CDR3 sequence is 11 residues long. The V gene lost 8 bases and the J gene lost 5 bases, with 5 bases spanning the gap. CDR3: CARGDNSPLHF. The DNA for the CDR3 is TGTGCCAGGGGGGATAATTCACCCCTCCACTTT.

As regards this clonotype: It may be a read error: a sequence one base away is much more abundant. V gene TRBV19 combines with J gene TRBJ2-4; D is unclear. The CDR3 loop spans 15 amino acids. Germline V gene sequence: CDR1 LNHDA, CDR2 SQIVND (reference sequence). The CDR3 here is CASSDSALAKDIQYF. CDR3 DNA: TGTGCCAGTTCCGATTCGGCCTTAGCCAAAGACATTCAGTACTTC.

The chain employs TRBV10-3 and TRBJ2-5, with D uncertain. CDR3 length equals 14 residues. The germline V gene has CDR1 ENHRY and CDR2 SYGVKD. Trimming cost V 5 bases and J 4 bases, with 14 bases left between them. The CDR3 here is CAISPGRNPETQYF. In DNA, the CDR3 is TGTGCCATCAGTCCGGGCCGCAATCCAGAGACCCAGTACTTC.

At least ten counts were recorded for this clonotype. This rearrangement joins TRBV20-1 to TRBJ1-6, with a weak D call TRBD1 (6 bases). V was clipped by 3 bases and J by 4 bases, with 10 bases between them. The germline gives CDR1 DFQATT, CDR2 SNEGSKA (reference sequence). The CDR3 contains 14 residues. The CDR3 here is CSARSGEYNSPLHF. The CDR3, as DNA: TGCAGTGCTAGGTCAGGGGAATATAATTCACCCCTCCACTTT.

CDR3 DNA: TGCAGCGTTATGGGGGATGACTATGGCTACACCTTC. Residues: CSVMGDDYGYTF. The chain joins TRBV29-1 to TRBJ1-2, with a possible D match to TRBD1 (5 bases). The CDR3 has 12 residues. Looked up from germline, CDR1 is SQVTM and CDR2 is ANQGSEA. Trimming removed 5 bases from V and 3 bases from J, with 10 bases in between.

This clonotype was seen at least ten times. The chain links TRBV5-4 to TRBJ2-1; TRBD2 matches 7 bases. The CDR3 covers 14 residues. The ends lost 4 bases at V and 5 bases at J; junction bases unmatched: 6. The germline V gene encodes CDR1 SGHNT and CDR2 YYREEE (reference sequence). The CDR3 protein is CASSARLADNEQFF. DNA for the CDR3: TGTGCCAGCAGCGCGAGACTAGCTGACAATGAGCAGTTCTTC.

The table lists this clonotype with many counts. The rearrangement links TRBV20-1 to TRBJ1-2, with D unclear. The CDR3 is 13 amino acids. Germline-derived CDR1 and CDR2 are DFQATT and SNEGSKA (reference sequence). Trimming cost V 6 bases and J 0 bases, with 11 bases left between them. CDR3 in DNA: TGCAGTGCCTCCCATCCCGCTAACTATGGCTACACCTTC. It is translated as CSASHPANYGYTF.

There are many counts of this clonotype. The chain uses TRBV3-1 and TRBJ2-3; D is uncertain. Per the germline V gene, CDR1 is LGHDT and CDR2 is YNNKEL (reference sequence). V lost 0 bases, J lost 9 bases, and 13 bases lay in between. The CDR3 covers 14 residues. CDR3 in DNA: TGTGCCAGCAGCCAAGATGTGACGGCAAGGACGCAGTATTTT. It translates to CASSQDVTARTQYF.

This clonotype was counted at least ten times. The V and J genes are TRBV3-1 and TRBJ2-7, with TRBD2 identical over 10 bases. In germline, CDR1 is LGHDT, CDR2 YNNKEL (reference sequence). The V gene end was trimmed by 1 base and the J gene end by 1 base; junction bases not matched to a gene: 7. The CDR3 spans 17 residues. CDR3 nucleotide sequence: TGTGCCAGCAGCCAAGGGGCAGCGGGGGGGCGTTCCTACGAGCAGTACTTC. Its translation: CASSQGAAGGRSYEQYF.

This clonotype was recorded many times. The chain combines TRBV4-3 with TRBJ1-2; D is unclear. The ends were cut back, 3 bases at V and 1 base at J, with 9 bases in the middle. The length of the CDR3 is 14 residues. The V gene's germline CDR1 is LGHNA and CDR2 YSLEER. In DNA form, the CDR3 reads TGCGCCAGCAGCCATAGGACGAGTAACTATGGCTACACCTTC. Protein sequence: CASSHRTSNYGYTF.

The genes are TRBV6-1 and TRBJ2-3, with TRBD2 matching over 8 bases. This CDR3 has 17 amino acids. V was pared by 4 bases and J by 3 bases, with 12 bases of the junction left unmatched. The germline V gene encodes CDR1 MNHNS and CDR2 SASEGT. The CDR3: CASSGRGSGTRTDTQYF. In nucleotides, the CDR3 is TGTGCCAGCAGTGGAAGGGGTAGCGGGACTAGGACAGATACGCAGTATTTT.